The 2 T cell receptor beta chains given below trace back to one sample, sequenced in a study of blood T cells in healthy people across ages. A J-beta primer mix and a sample-barcoded 5' primer were used in a second PCR of about 7 to 12 cycles. TCRdb ran MiXCR on the 5' RACE reads and lists one entry per CDR3 protein. This sample has some 730,000 distinct CDR3 sequences, with about a fifth found just once. Sequenced sample: blood. Receptors were obtained from a man between 70 and 80 years old in good health.

The rearrangement joins TRBV5-1 to TRBJ2-5, with 10 bases matching TRBD2. The end of the DNA is better explained by TRBJ2-1, so the J call may be wrong. Germline V CDR1 and CDR2: SGHRS, YFSETQ. This CDR3 contains 14 residues. The CDR3 DNA follows: TGCGCCAGCAGCTTAGCGGGAGGGCCAACCGAGCAGTTCTTC. It specifies CASSLAGGPTEQFF.

There are many counts of this clonotype. The chain combines TRBV3-1 with TRBJ2-3, with D uncertain. Trimming left V 8 bases short and J 4 bases short, with 13 bases between. The length of the CDR3 is 13 residues. Per the germline V gene, CDR1 is LGHDT and CDR2 is YNNKEL (reference sequence). In nucleotides, the CDR3 is TGTGCCAGCGATTCCCTCGGCGCAGATACGCAGTATTTT. This gives the protein CASDSLGADTQYF.